This T cell receptor (beta chain) emerged from a study of T cells in Graves' hyperthyroidism and ophthalmopathy. Exclusion of a patient resulted from uncontrolled infection, other autoimmune disease, pregnancy or lactation. Together with thyroid ultrasound, orbital computed tomography, serum thyroxine and TRAb, clinical symptoms were used for diagnoses. What was amplified from RNA transcripts were TCR beta CDR3 regions. HTBI primers were the set used in a first-round RT-PCR of the TCR CDR3. TCRdb recomputed calls from the multiplex PCR reads with MiXCR, one row per CDR3 protein. This sample has roughly 530,000 distinct CDR3 sequences; 17% occur once, and the top ten carry approximately 16%. Study results and limitations: From stable hyperthyroidism, ophthalmopathy was set apart by a 13 V-J model.

CDR3 length: 11 amino acids. CDR1 LNHNV and CDR2 YYDKDF come from the germline V gene (reference sequence). V lost 5 bases and J 1 base, leaving 2 bases between the germline ends. This clonotype was counted ten times or more. Antigen specificity is unknown. The V gene is TRBV15, the J gene TRBJ2-5; no firm D call. Sequencing input: blood. The clonotype comes from a young woman with Graves' ophthalmopathy. In nucleotides, the CDR3 is TGTGCCACCAGCCTCCAAGAGACCCAGTACTTC. Translated, it gives CATSLQETQYF.